The present T cell receptor beta chain was sequenced within a study of B cell selection in AIRE deficiency (dated by TCRdb to 2018 to 2020). Study-level background: A comparison of TCRbeta repertoires of sorted blood CD4+ conventional T cells and regulatory T cells was made between AIRE-deficient patients and healthy controls. The TCR-sequenced cohort comprised roughly five AIRE-deficient APECED patients and roughly five healthy control donors. What the study reported, not specific to this receptor: Shared Treg sequences had shorter CDR3s, which reflects a bias toward rearrangements containing few non-templated nucleotide insertions. Among several thousand shared Treg TCRbeta sequences, about 33% were shared exclusively by healthy donors and roughly 9% exclusively by patients, which suggests that Treg selection is less efficient in the absence of AIRE. Only TCRbeta chains were sequenced, and roughly 40% of the Treg sequences shared among healthy donors were also detected in healthy Tconv cells, possibly owing to differing TCRalpha chains. Roughly 28% of the Treg TCRbeta sequences shared among healthy donors were detected in patient Tconv cells, suggesting that Treg-biased clones are diverted into the Tconv compartment. In terms of TCRBV gene usage, CDR3 length and TCR diversity, Tconv and Treg cells from AIRE-deficient patients looked similar to Tconv and Treg cells from healthy donors.

From the cysteine through the phenylalanine, the CDR3 covers 14 amino acids. The kept DNA is CDR3 alone, 42 bases in frame from the first base. The germline V and J ends show losses of 10 bases and 7 bases respectively, and no gene match explains 11 bases of the junction. The germline V gene sets CDR1 to ENHRY and CDR2 to SYGVKD. As to this clone: The target of this receptor is not known. No clone much larger than this one lies a single base away; base qualities are absent.

CD4+CD25hiCD127low/negative cells were sorted as the regulatory T cell population. The control samples were obtained from healthy donors who were not related to the patients. Tconv and Treg cells for TCRbeta sequencing were sorted on a FACSAria flow cytometer. The sorted cells were collected in 5-ml round-bottom polystyrene tubes, and the dry cell pellets were frozen at -80 degrees C prior to sequencing. The immunoSEQ platform was used to sequence the TCRbeta chains. As for the authors' bioinformatics: Pooled Treg repertoires yielded about 5.65x10^4 distinct TCRbeta sequences from patients and about 9x10^4 from healthy donors. Treg TCRbeta sequences found in two or more individuals were defined as public, and these public Treg TCRbeta sequences were then searched for in Tconv repertoires. Differences between groups were assessed using Mann-Whitney U tests with Bonferroni-Dunn correction in GraphPad Prism 7.03. Sourced from immuneACCESS, this table was stored by TCRdb with only in-frame sequences that have V and J called. A share of the clones is absent; for the studies checked, an unresolved V gene accounts for under half, and the remainder has no known explanation. Clonal size and the V and J genes are those of that table, whereas D and trimming came from the DNA. The sample table holds fewer than 25,000 clones, of which nearly 95% were seen once. The biggest ten clones account for 1.4% of the sample.

This receptor chain uses TRBV10-3 and TRBJ1-4, and 8 junction bases match TRBD1. This clonotype was obtained from a human donor in good health. The sequencing input was CD4+CD25+ Tregs sorted from PBMCs. CDR3 reads: CATRKDRAAEKLFF. The DNA is as follows: TGTGCCACGAGGAAGGACAGGGCGGCTGAAAAACTGTTTTTT.